This TCR beta chain was observed in a study of blood T cells in healthy people across ages (dated by TCRdb to 2013 to 2016). Notes on the research overall: Template switching captured roughly one uniquely barcoded TCR beta cDNA molecule per two T cells in model experiments. Using deep sequencing normalized with unique cDNA molecular identifiers, the study measured how TCR beta repertoire diversity changes with age. Donors were grouped into four age groups: young (average about 15 years), middle-aged (39), aged (62) and long-lived (less than 85). To avoid experimental bias, donors of different ages were spread randomly across the sequencing lanes. Using the same blood draw, the study looked at two additional independent replicas of 1 million unique cDNA reads for two donors, one aged 18 to 30 and the other aged 80 or older.

Points the paper makes about the study in general: Estimates of total diversity based on one million sequenced T cells were considered lower bounds and underestimates. The percentage of naive T cells measured by flow cytometry correlated strongly with observed TCR beta diversity. The long-lived group showed more naive CD4+ T cells, fewer expanded clones and increased TCR diversity than the aged group, suggesting age selection. Observed TCR beta diversity per million T cells fell roughly linearly with age, and a significant reduction was already apparent by age around 40. Because donor CMV infection status was unknown, age-related changes in expanded clonotypes were potentially confounded. Since profiling was done on bulk unsorted PBMCs, naive and antigen-experienced compartments could not be conclusively compared.

As for this clonotype: Its antigen specificity is not known. Per-base quality was not reported, and no clone a single base away is much larger than it.

Receptors were amplified or captured by 5' RACE. A second PCR of roughly 7 to 11 cycles was performed with a sample-barcoded 5' primer and a J-beta primer mix. A template-switch 5' adaptor carrying 12 random nucleotides introduced a unique molecular identifier onto each TCR beta cDNA molecule. Each sample yielded at least 2.5 million CDR3-containing paired-end reads. The Mint cDNA synthesis kit, primed by a TRBC-specific oligonucleotide, was used to synthesize first-strand cDNA from all RNA. After uracil-DNA glycosylase treatment, a first 18-cycle PCR used universal primers M1SS and BC2_uni_R on all cDNA. Per the original workflow: Each sample was normalized by randomly selecting 1 million high-quality reads, each carrying a distinct molecular identifier. Reads with shared molecular identifiers were discarded instead of being binned into consensus sequences. MiTCR, with a Q25 quality threshold and the strictest error-elimination algorithm, was used for CDR3 identification, clonotype clustering and error correction. A nonparametric unseen species model using Euler transformation provided a lower-bound estimate of total TCR beta diversity. Starting from the raw public reads, TCRdb applied fastp trimming at Q25, assembled clones with MiXCR and retained in-frame beta chains. Identical CDR3 proteins give one entry, which carries the most common genes and DNA. The V and J calls come from TCRdb's annotation, not from the publication. The sample table holds 1,800,000 or so distinct CDR3 sequences, of which around 40% were seen once. Clones ranked in the top ten supply about 23% of the sample.

Trimming removed 8 bases from V and 0 bases from J, leaving 14 bases between the germline ends. From the cysteine up to the phenylalanine, the CDR3 has a length of 14 residues. The DNA shown is the 42-base CDR3, in frame from base 1. Looking up the germline V gene yields CDR1 SGHNT and CDR2 YENEEA. The 40 or so donors, aged about 6 to 95 years, were systemically healthy Caucasian individuals from Russia. Each donor gave about 9.7 milliliters of peripheral blood, drawn into EDTA-treated Vacutainer tubes. Ficoll-Paque density-gradient centrifugation was used to isolate PBMCs, with at least 7 million per sample. Trizol reagent was used to extract total RNA from PBMCs, with at least 5 micrograms per sample. For every donor, an aliquot of PBMCs went through flow cytometry to measure the percentages of naive CD45RAhigh/CD27high T cells.

Recombination joined TRBV11-3 with TRBJ2-7, and possibly TRBD1, on 5 matching bases. The clonotype originates from a human donor in good health. The sequenced sample consisted of blood. This receptor carries the CDR3 CASSPHRSSYEQYF. The nucleotides read TGTGCCAGCTCCCCCCACAGGAGCTCCTACGAGCAGTACTTC.